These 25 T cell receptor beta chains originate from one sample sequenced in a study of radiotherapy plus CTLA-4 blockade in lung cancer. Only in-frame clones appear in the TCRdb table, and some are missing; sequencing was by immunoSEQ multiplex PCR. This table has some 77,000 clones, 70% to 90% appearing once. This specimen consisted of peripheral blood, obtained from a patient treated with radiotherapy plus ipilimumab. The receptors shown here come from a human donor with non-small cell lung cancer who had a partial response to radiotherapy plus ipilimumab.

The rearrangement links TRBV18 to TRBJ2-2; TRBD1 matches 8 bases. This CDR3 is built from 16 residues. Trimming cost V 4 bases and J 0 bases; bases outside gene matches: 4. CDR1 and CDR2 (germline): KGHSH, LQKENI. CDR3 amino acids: CASSLTGGTNTGELFF. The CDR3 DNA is TGTGCCAGCTCACTCACAGGGGGGACGAACACCGGGGAGCTGTTTTTT.

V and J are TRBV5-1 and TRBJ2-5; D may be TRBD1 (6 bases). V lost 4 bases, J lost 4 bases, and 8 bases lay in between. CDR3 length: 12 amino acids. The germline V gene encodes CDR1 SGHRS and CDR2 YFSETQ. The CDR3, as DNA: TGCGCCAGCAGCAAGGACAGAGAGACCCAGTACTTC. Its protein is CASSKDRETQYF.

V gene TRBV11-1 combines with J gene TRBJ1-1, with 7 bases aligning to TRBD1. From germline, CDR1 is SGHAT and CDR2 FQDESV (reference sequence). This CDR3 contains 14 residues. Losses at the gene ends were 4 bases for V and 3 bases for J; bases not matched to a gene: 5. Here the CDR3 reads CASSSPGQHTEAFF. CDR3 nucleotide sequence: TGTGCCAGCAGCTCTCCGGGACAGCACACTGAAGCTTTCTTT.

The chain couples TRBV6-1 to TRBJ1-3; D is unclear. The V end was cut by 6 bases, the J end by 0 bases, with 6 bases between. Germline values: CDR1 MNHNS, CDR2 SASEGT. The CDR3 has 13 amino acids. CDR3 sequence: CASRYLSGNTIYF. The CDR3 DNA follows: TGTGCCAGCAGGTATCTCTCTGGAAACACCATATATTTT.

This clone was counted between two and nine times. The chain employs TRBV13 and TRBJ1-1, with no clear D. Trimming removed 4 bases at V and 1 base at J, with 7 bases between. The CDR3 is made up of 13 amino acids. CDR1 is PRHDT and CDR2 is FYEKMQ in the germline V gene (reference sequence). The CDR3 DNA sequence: TGTGCCAGCAGCTACCGGAGGAACACTGAAGCTTTCTTT. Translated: CASSYRRNTEAFF.

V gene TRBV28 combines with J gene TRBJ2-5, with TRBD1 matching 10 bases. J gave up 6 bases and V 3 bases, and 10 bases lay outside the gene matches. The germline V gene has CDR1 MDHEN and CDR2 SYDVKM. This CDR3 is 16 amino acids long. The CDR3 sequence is CASSFGGQGSRKTQYF. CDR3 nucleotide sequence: TGTGCCAGCAGTTTCGGGGGACAGGGGTCACGAAAGACCCAGTACTTC.

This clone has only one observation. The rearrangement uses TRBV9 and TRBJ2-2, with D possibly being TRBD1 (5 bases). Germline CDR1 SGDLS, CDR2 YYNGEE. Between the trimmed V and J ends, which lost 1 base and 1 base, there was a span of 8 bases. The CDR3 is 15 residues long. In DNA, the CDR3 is TGTGCCAGCAGCGTATCAGGGCTGAACACCGGGGAGCTGTTTTTT. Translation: CASSVSGLNTGELFF.

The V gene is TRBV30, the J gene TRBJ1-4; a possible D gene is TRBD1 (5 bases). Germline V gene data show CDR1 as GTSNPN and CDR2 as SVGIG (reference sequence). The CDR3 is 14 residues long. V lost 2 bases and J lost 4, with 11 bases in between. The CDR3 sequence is CAWSSTENNEKLFF. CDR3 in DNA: TGTGCCTGGAGTTCGACAGAGAATAATGAAAAACTGTTTTTT.

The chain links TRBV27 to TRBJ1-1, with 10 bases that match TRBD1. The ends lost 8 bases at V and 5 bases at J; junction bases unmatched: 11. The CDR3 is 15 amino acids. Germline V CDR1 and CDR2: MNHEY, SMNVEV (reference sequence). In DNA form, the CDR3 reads TGTGCCAGCCGATCGACAGGGGGCGCGTGGACTGAAGCTTTCTTT. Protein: CASRSTGGAWTEAFF.

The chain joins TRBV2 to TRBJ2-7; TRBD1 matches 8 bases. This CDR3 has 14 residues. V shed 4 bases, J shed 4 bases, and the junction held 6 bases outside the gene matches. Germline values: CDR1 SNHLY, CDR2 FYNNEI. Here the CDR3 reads CASSGRGRGYEQYF. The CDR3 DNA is TGTGCCAGCAGTGGCAGGGGGCGCGGATACGAGCAGTACTTC.

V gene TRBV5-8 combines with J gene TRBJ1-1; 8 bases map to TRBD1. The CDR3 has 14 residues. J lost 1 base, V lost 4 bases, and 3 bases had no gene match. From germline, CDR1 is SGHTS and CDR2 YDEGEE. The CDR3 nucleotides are TGTGCCAGCAGCCCAGGACAGGGGAACACTGAAGCTTTCTTT. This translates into CASSPGQGNTEAFF. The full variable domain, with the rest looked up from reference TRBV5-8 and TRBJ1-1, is EAGVTQSPTHLIKTRGQQATLRCSPISGHTSVYWYQQALGLGLQFLLWYDEGEERNRGNFPPRFSGRQFPNYSSELNVNALELEDSALYLCASSPGQGNTEAFFGQGTRLTVV.

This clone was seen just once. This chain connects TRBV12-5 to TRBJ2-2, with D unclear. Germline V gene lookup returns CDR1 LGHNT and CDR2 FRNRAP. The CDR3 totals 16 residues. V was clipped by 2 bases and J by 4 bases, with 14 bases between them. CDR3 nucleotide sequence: TGTGCTAGTGGTTTGAGTGTCAAATCGGGCACCGGGGAGCTGTTTTTT. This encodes CASGLSVKSGTGELFF. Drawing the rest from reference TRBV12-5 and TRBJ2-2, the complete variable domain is DARVTQTPRHKVTEMGQEVTMRCQPILGHNTVFWYRQTMMQGLELLAYFRNRAPLDDSGMPKDRFSAEMPDATLATLKIQPSEPRDSAVYFCASGLSVKSGTGELFFGEGSRLTVL.

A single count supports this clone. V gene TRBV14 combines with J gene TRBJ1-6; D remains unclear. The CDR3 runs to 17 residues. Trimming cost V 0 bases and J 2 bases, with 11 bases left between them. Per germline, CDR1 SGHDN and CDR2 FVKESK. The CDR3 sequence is CASSQDRATAYNSPLHF. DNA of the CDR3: TGTGCCAGCAGCCAAGATCGCGCTACAGCCTATAATTCACCCCTCCACTTT.

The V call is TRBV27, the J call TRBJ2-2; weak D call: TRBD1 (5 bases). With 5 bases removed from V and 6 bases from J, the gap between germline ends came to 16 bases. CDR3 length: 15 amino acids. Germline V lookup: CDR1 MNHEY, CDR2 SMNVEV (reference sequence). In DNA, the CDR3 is TGTGCCAGCAGTAAGGGGTCCTTTTACGCCGGGGAGCTGTTTTTT. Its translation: CASSKGSFYAGELFF.

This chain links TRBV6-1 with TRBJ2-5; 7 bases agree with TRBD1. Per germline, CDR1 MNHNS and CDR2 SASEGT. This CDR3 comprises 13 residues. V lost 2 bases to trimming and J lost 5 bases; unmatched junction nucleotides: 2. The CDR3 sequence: CASSEIGGETQYF. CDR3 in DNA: TGTGCCAGCAGTGAAATAGGGGGCGAGACCCAGTACTTC.

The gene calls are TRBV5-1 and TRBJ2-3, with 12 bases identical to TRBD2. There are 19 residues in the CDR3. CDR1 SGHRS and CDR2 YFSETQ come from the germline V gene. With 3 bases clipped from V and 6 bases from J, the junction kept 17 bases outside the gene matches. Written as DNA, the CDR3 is TGCGCCAGCAGCTCGATATCCCGTTCTAGCGGGAGGGCGGGGGATACGCAGTATTTT. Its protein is CASSSISRSSGRAGDTQYF.

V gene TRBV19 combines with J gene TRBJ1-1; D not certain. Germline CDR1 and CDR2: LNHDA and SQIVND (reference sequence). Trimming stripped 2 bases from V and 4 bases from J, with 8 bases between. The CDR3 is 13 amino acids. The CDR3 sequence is CASSINSFTEAFF. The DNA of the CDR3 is TGTGCCAGTAGTATAAACAGCTTCACTGAAGCTTTCTTT. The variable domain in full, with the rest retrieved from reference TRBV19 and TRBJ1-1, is DGGITQSPKYLFRKEGQNVTLSCEQNLNHDAMYWYRQDPGQGLRLIYYSQIVNDFQKGDIAEGYSVSREKKESFPLTVTSAQKNPTAFYLCASSINSFTEAFFGQGTRLTVV.

The CDR3 bases are TGTGCCAGCAGTTTTGGGGGAGGGCCAAAAGATACGCAGTATTTT. It codes for CASSFGGGPKDTQYF. The chain is built from TRBV28 and TRBJ2-3, with 7 bases aligning to TRBD2. Trimming at V came to 3 bases and at J to 5 bases, leaving 8 bases not matched to a gene. Germline assignment: CDR1 MDHEN and CDR2 SYDVKM. The CDR3 runs 15 residues.

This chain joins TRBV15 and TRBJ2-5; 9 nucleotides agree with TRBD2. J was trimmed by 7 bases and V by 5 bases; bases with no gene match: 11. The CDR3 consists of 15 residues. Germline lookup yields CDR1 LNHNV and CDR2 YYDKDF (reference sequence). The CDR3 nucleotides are TGTGCCACCAGCGCAACTAGCGGGTTCAGGGGGACCCAGTACTTC. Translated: CATSATSGFRGTQYF.

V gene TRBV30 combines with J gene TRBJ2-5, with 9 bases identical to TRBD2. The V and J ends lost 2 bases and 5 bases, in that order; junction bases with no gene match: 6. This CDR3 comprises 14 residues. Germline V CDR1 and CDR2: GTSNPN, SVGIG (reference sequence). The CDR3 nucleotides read TGTGCCTGGAGTAGCGGGAGGTCCATCGAGACCCAGTACTTC. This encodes CAWSSGRSIETQYF.

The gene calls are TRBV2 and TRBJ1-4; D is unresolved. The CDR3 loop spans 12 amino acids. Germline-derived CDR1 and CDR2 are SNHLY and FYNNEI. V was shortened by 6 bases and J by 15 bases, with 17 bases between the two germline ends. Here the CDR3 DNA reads TGTGCCAGCAGGGTCACCACAAATTTGGTGTTTTTT. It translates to CASRVTTNLVFF.

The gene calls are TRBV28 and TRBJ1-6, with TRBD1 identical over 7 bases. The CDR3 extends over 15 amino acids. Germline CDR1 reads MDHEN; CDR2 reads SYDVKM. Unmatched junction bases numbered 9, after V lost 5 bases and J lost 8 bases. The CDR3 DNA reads TGTGCCAGCAGTCCCTCGGGGACAGCCTATTCACCCCTCCACTTT. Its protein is CASSPSGTAYSPLHF.

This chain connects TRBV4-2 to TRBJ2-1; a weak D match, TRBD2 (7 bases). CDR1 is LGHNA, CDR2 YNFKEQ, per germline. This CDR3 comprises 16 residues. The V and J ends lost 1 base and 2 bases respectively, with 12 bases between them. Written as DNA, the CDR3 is TGTGCCAGCAGCCAAGTCGGCGGGGGCCCCTACAATGAGCAGTTCTTC. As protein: CASSQVGGGPYNEQFF.

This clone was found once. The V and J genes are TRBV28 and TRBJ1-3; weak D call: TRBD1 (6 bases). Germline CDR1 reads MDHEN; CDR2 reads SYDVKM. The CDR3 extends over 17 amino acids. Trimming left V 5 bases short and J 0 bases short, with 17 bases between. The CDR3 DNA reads TGTGCCAGCAGTCCGCCCACAGGGACCTTCTCTGGAAACACCATATATTTT. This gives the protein CASSPPTGTFSGNTIYF. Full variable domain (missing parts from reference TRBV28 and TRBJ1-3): DVKVTQSSRYLVKRTGEKVFLECVQDMDHENMFWYRQDPGLGLRLIYFSYDVKMKEKGDIPEGYSVSREKKERFSLILESASTNQTSMYLCASSPPTGTFSGNTIYFGEGSWLTVV.

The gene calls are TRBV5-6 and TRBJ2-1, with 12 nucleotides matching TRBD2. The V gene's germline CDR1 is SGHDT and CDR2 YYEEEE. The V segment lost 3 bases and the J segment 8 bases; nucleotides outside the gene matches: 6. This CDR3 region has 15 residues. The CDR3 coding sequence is TGTGCCAGCAGCTCGCTAGCGGGAGGGCCGCATGAGCAGTTCTTC. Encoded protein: CASSSLAGGPHEQFF.